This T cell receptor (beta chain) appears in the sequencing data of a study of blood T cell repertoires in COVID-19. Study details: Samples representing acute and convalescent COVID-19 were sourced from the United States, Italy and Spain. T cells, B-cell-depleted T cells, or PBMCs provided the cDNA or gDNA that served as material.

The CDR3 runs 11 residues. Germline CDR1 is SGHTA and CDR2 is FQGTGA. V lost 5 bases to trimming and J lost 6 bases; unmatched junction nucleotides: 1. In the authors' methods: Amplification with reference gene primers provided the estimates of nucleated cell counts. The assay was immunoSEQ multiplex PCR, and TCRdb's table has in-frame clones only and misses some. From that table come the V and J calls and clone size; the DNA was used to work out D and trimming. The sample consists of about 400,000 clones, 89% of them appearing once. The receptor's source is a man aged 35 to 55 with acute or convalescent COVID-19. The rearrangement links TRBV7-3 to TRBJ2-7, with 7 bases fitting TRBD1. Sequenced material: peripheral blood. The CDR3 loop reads CASSEGAEQYF. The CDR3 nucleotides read TGTGCCAGCAGCGAGGGGGCCGAGCAGTACTTC. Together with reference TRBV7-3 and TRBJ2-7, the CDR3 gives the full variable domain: GAGVSQTPSNKVTEKGKYVELRCDPISGHTALYWYRQSLGQGPEFLIYFQGTGAADDSGLPNDRFFAVRPEGSVSTLKIQRTERGDSAVYLCASSEGAEQYFGPGTRLTVT.